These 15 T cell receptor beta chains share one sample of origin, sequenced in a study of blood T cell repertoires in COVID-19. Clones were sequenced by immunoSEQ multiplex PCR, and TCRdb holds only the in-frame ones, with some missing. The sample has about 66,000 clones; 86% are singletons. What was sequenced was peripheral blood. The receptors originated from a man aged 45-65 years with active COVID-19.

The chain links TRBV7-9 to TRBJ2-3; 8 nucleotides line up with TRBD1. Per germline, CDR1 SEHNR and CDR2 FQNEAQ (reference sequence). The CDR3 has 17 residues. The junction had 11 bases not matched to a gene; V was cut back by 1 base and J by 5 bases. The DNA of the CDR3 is TGTGCCAGCAGCTTAGGTCGTGGGACAGGCTCTAGAGATACGCAGTATTTT. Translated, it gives CASSLGRGTGSRDTQYF.

The CDR3 protein is CASSSSSTDTQYF. CDR3 in DNA: TGTGCCAGCAGCTCCTCGAGCACAGATACGCAGTATTTT. This chain joins TRBV3-1 (or the pseudogene TRBV3-2) and TRBJ2-3; D is undetermined. Germline values: CDR1 LGHDT, CDR2 YNNKEL (reference sequence). Trimming removed 5 bases from V and 0 bases from J, with 6 bases in between. The CDR3 sequence is 13 residues long.

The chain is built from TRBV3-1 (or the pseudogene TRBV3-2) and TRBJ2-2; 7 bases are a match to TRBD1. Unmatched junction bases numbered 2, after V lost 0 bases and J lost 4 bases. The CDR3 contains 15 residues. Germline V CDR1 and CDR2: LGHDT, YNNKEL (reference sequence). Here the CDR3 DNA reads TGTGCCAGCAGCCAAGATCAGGGGGTCACCGGGGAGCTGTTTTTT. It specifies CASSQDQGVTGELFF.

The CDR3 sequence: CASSHLAGKVDSYEQYF. In DNA form, the CDR3 reads TGTGCCAGCAGCCACCTGGCGGGGAAGGTCGACTCCTACGAGCAGTACTTC. The chain is built from TRBV14 and TRBJ2-7; TRBD2 is a possible D gene (6 bases). Trimming shortened V by 3 bases and J by 0 bases, and 18 bases separated the two germline ends. The germline CDR1 and CDR2 sequences are SGHDN and FVKESK. This CDR3 has 17 amino acids.

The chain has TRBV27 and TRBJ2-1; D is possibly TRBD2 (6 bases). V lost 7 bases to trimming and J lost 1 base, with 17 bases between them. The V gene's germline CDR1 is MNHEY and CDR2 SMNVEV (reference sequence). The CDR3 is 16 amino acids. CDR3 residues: CASNPWGVGSYNEQFF. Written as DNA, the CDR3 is TGTGCCAGCAATCCCTGGGGGGTGGGGTCCTACAATGAGCAGTTCTTC.

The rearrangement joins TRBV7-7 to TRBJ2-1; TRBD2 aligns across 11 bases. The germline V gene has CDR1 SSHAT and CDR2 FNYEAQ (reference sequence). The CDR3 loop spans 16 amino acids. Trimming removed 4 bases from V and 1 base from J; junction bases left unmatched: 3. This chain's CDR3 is CASSSGTSGSYNEQFF. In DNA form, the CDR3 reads TGTGCCAGCAGCTCAGGGACTAGCGGATCCTACAATGAGCAGTTCTTC.

CDR3 bases: TGTGCCAGCAGTGAATATTGGTCAGATCAAGAGACCCAGTACTTC. Translated, it gives CASSEYWSDQETQYF. V is TRBV25-1 and J is TRBJ2-5; D is ambiguous. The germline gives CDR1 MGHDK, CDR2 SYGVNS. Trimming took 0 bases from V and 2 from J, leaving 10 bases between them. The CDR3 spans 15 residues.

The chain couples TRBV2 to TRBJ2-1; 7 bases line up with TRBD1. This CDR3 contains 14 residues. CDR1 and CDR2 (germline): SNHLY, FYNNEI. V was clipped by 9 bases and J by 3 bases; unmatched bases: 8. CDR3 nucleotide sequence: TGTGCCAGTGTAACAGGGGTGAACTACAATGAGCAGTTCTTC. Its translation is CASVTGVNYNEQFF.

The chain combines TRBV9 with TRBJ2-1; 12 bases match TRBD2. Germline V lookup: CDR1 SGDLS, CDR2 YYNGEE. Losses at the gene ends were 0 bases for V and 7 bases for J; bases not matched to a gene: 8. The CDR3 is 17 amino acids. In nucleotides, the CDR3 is TGTGCCAGCAGCGTAGCGGCTAGCGGGGGGGCTGCGAATGAGCAGTTCTTC. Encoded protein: CASSVAASGGAANEQFF.

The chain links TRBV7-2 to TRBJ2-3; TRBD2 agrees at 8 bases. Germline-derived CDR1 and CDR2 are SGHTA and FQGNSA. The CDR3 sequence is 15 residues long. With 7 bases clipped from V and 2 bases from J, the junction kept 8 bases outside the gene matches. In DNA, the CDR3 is TGTGCCAGCACCTCTCCTAGCGGGTCCACAGATACGCAGTATTTT. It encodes CASTSPSGSTDTQYF.

The CDR3 bases are TGTGCCAGCAGAACAGCGGGACGCGTAGCTTTCTTT. Protein product: CASRTAGRVAFF. J is TRBJ1-1 and V is TRBV11-2; D is possibly TRBD1 (5 bases). The CDR3 runs to 12 residues. Trimming shortened V by 6 bases and J by 10 bases, and 15 bases separated the two germline ends. Germline lookup yields CDR1 SGHAT and CDR2 FQNNGV.

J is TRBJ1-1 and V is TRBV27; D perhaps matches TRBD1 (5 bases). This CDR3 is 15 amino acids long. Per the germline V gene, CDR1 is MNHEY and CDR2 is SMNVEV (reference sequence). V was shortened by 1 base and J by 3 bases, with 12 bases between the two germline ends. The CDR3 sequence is CASSLYGGWDTEAFF. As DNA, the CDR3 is TGTGCCAGCAGTTTATATGGGGGGTGGGACACTGAAGCTTTCTTT.

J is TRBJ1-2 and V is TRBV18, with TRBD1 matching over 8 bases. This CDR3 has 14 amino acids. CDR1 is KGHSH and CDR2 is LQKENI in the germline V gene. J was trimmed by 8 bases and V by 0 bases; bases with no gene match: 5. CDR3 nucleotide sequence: TGTGCCAGCTCACCACCGGACAGGGCTAGAGGCTACACCTTC. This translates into CASSPPDRARGYTF.

CDR3 residues: CASSPPGLAGDNEQFF. In nucleotides, the CDR3 is TGTGCCAGCTCACCACCGGGACTAGCGGGAGACAATGAGCAGTTCTTC. The V and J genes are TRBV18 and TRBJ2-1; 14 bases are a match to TRBD2. CDR1 is KGHSH and CDR2 is LQKENI in the germline V gene. Trimming removed 0 bases from V and 5 bases from J; junction bases left unmatched: 0. This CDR3 is built from 16 residues.

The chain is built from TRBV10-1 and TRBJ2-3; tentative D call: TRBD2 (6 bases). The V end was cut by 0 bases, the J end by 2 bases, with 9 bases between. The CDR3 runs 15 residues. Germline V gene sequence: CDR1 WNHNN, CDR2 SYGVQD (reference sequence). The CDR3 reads CASSESRGYTDTQYF. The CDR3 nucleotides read TGCGCCAGCAGTGAGTCGCGGGGTTACACAGATACGCAGTATTTT.